Shown below are 12 T cell receptor beta chains from a single sample sequenced in a study of blood T cell repertoires in COVID-19. Data came from immunoSEQ multiplex PCR; TCRdb stores just in-frame clones and leaves some out. The sample lists about 150,000 clones, around 80% seen once, with roughly 5.6% in the top ten. The sample taken for sequencing was PBMCs or T cells enriched from blood (not recorded which). These receptors all come from a woman between 50 and 59 years old who had recovered from COVID-19.

The chain couples TRBV6-1 to TRBJ2-7; D is ambiguous. The length of the CDR3 is 15 residues. V dropped 2 bases and J dropped 0 bases, with 11 bases sitting between them. Germline V gene sequence: CDR1 MNHNS, CDR2 SASEGT. The CDR3, as DNA: TGTGCCAGCAGTGAAATGACGGAGAGCTCCTACGAGCAGTACTTC. This codes for CASSEMTESSYEQYF.

This clone was detected only a few times. The chain couples TRBV11-2 to TRBJ2-7; a weak D match, TRBD1 (6 bases). The germline V gene encodes CDR1 SGHAT and CDR2 FQNNGV. The CDR3 spans 12 residues. V was pared by 5 bases and J by 5 bases, with 10 bases between. The CDR3 bases are TGTGCCAGCAGCCCCCAGGGGAACGAGCAGTACTTC. It specifies CASSPQGNEQYF.

The V gene is TRBV24-1, the J gene TRBJ2-2; D not resolved. CDR1 is KGHDR, CDR2 SFDVKD, per germline. The CDR3 runs 13 residues. V lost 4 bases and J lost 3, with 5 bases in between. The CDR3 DNA follows: TGTGCCACCAGTGAACAATACACCGGGGAGCTGTTTTTT. Translated: CATSEQYTGELFF.

This sequence joins TRBV10-3 and TRBJ1-3; D is unresolved. The ends were cut back, 0 bases at V and 0 bases at J, with 9 bases in the middle. CDR3 size: 16 residues. The germline V gene encodes CDR1 ENHRY and CDR2 SYGVKD. Written as DNA, the CDR3 is TGTGCCATCAGTGAGTCCGGGGTGGCCTCTGGAAACACCATATATTTT. Amino acid sequence: CAISESGVASGNTIYF.

In its sample, this clone was seen a few times. The chain uses TRBV3-1 (or the pseudogene TRBV3-2) and TRBJ1-4; D is perhaps TRBD1 (6 bases). The V end lost 2 bases, the J end lost 7 bases, and 11 bases lay between the germline ends. CDR3 length: 14 residues. Germline assignment: CDR1 LGHDT and CDR2 YNNKEL (reference sequence). Written as DNA, the CDR3 is TGTGCCAGCAGCCAATCAGGGGAGTTTGAAAAACTGTTTTTT. Translation gives CASSQSGEFEKLFF.

V is TRBV7-9 and J is TRBJ1-4; 7 nucleotides match TRBD1. Germline CDR1 SEHNR, CDR2 FQNEAQ (reference sequence). The CDR3 extends over 15 amino acids. V was pared by 5 bases and J by 0 bases, with 3 bases of the junction left unmatched. The CDR3 sequence: CASSPQGATNEKLFF. Here the CDR3 DNA reads TGTGCCAGCAGCCCTCAGGGGGCAACTAATGAAAAACTGTTTTTT.

V usage is TRBV30 and J usage is TRBJ2-3; TRBD1 matches at 9 bases. The CDR3 extends over 17 amino acids. Germline assignment: CDR1 GTSNPN and CDR2 SVGIG (reference sequence). Losses at the gene ends were 7 bases for V and 1 base for J; bases not matched to a gene: 15. DNA for the CDR3: TGTGCCTTTTACAGGGGGCGGTGGGGTATTGGCACAGATACGCAGTATTTT. Translation gives CAFYRGRWGIGTDTQYF.

The chain employs TRBV11-3 and TRBJ2-1, with TRBD2 matching over 10 bases. Unmatched junction bases numbered 2, after V lost 1 base and J lost 5 bases. Germline V gene sequence: CDR1 SGHNT, CDR2 YENEEA. This CDR3 spans 15 amino acids. This chain's CDR3 is CASSLVSGGNNEQFF. In DNA, the CDR3 is TGTGCCAGCAGCTTAGTTAGCGGGGGGAACAATGAGCAGTTCTTC.

The gene calls are TRBV5-1 and TRBJ1-4, with D hard to call. The CDR3 is 14 amino acids. The ends were cut back, 1 base at V and 7 bases at J, with 11 bases in the middle. Germline values: CDR1 SGHRS, CDR2 YFSETQ. The CDR3 DNA is TGCGCCAGCAGCTTGCAGGCGTATGGTGAAAAACTGTTTTTT. Residues: CASSLQAYGEKLFF.

The rearrangement links TRBV11-1 to TRBJ1-2, with no clear D. CDR3 length: 13 residues. Germline V gives CDR1 SGHAT, CDR2 FQDESV (reference sequence). Trimming cost V 5 bases and J 3 bases, with 10 bases left between them. This CDR3 is CASSPSPDYGYTF. In DNA form, the CDR3 reads TGTGCCAGCAGCCCATCCCCAGACTATGGCTACACCTTC.

This clone was observed a single time. The CDR3 nucleotides read TGTGCCAGCAGTTCCCGGACAGGGGGAATAAACACTGAAGCTTTCTTT. It yields the protein CASSSRTGGINTEAFF. The J gene is TRBJ1-1, the V gene TRBV28, with 10 positions matching TRBD1. V shed 4 bases, J shed 2 bases, and the junction held 7 bases outside the gene matches. Germline V gene sequence: CDR1 MDHEN, CDR2 SYDVKM. The CDR3 is 16 residues long.

As for this clone: Other DNA sequences in the sample encode the same CDR3. J is TRBJ1-1 and V is TRBV3-1 (or the pseudogene TRBV3-2), with D uncertain. The length of the CDR3 is 12 residues. CDR1 is LGHDT and CDR2 is YNNKEL in the germline V gene (reference sequence). With 3 bases removed from V and 5 bases from J, the gap between germline ends came to 7 bases. CDR3 protein: CASSQLETEAFF. DNA of the CDR3: TGTGCCAGCAGCCAGCTTGAGACTGAAGCTTTCTTT.